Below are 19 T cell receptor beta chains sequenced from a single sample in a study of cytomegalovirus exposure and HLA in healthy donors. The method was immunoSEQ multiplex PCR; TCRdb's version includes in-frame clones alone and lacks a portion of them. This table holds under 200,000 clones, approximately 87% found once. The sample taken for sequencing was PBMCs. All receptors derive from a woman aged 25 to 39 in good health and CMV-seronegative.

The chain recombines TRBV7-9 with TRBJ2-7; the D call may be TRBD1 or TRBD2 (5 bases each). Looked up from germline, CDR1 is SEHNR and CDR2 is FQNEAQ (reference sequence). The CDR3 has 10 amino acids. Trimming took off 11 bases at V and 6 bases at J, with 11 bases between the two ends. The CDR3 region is CASSGAEQYF. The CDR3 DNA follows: TGTGCCTCCTCCGGGGCCGAGCAGTACTTC.

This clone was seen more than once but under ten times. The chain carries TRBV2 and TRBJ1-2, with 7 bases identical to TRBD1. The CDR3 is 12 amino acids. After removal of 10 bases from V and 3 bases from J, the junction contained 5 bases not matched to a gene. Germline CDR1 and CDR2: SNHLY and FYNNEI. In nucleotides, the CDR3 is TGTGCCACACGACAGGGTGACTATGGCTACACCTTC. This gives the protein CATRQGDYGYTF.

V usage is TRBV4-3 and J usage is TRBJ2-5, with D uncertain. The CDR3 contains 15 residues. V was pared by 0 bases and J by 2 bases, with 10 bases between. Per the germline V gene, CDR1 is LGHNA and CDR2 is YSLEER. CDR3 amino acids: CASSQDITVQETQYF. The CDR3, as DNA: TGCGCCAGCAGCCAAGATATCACAGTTCAAGAGACCCAGTACTTC.

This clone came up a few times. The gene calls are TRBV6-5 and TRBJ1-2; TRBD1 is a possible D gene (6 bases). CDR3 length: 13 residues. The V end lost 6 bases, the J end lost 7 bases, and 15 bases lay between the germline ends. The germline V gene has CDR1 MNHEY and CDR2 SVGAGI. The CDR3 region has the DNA TGTGCCAGCAGATCGACAGGCCTTCGTGGCTACACCTTC. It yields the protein CASRSTGLRGYTF.

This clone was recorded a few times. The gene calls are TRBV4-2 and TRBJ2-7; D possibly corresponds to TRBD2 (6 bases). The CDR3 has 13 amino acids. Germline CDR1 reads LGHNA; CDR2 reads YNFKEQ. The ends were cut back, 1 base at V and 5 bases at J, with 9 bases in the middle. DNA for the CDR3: TGTGCCAGCAGCCAAGTGTCGGGGGACGAGCAGTACTTC. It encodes CASSQVSGDEQYF.

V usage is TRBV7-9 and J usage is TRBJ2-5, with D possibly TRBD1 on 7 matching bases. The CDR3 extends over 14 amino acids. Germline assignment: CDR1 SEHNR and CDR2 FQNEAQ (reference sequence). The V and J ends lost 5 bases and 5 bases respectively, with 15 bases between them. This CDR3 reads CASSGGGRVETQYF. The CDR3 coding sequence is TGTGCCAGCAGCGGAGGGGGCAGGGTGGAGACCCAGTACTTC. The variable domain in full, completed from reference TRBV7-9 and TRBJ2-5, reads DTGVSQNPRHKITKRGQNVTFRCDPISEHNRLYWYRQTLGQGPEFLTYFQNEAQLEKSRLLSDRFSAERPKGSFSTLEIQRTEQGDSAMYLCASSGGGRVETQYFGPGTRLLVL.

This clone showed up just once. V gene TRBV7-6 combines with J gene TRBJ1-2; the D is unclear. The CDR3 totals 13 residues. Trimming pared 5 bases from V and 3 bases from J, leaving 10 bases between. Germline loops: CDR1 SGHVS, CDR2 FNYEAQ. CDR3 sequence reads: CASSPTQDYGYTF. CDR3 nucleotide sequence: TGTGCCAGCAGCCCGACCCAGGACTATGGCTACACCTTC.

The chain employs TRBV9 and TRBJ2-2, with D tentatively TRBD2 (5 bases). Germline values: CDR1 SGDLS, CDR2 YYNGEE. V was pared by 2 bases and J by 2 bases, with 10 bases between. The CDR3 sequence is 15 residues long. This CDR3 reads CASSVGAANTGELFF. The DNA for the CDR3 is TGTGCCAGCAGCGTTGGAGCGGCTAACACCGGGGAGCTGTTTTTT. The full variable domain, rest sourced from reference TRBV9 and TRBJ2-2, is DSGVTQTPKHLITATGQRVTLRCSPRSGDLSVYWYQQSLDQGLQFLIQYYNGEERAKGNILERFSAQQFPDLHSELNLSSLELGDSALYFCASSVGAANTGELFFGEGSRLTVL.

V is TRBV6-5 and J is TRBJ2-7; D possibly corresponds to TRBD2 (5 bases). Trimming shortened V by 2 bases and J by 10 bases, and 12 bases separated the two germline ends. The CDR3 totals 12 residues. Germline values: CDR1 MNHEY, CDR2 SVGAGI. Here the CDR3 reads CASSYRSGKQYF. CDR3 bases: TGTGCCAGCAGTTACCGATCCGGGAAACAGTACTTC.

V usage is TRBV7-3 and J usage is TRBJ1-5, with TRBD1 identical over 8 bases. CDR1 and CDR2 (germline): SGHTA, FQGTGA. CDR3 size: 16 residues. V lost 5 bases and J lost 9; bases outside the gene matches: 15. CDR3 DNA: TGTGCCAGCAGCGACCTGGCAGGGGGCACTCAAGGGCCCCAGCATTTT. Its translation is CASSDLAGGTQGPQHF.

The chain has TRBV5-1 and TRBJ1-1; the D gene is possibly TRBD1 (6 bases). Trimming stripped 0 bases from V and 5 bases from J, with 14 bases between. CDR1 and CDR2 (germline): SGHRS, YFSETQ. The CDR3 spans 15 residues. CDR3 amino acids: CASSLVQGGGTEAFF. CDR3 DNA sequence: TGCGCCAGCAGCTTGGTTCAGGGAGGGGGTACTGAAGCTTTCTTT.

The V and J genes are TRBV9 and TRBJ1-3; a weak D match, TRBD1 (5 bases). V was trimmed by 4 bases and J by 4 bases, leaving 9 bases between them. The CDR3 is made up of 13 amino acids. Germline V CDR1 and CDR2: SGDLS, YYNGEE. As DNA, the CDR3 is TGTGCCAGCAGCCGCAGGGACGGAAACACCATATATTTT. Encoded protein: CASSRRDGNTIYF.

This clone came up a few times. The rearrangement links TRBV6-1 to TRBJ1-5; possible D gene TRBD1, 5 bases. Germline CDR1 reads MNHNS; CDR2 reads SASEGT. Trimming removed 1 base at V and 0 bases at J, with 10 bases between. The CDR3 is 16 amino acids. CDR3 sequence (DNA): TGTGCCAGCAGTGAAGTCCTCACAGGTAGCAATCAGCCCCAGCATTTT. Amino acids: CASSEVLTGSNQPQHF.

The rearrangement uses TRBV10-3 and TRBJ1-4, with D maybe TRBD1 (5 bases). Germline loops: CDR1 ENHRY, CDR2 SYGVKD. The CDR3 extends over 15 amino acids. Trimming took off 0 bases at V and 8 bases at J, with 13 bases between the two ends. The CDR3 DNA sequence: TGTGCCATCAGTGAGTCCCGGGACCAGGGAGAAAAACTGTTTTTT. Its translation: CAISESRDQGEKLFF.

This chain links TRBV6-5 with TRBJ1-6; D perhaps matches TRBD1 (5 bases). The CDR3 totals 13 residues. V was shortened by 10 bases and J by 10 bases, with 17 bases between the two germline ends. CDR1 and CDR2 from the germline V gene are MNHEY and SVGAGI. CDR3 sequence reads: CATSPGGPSPLHF. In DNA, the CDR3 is TGTGCCACCTCCCCCGGGGGTCCCTCACCCCTCCACTTT.

In DNA form, the CDR3 reads TGTGCCAGCAGGGGGGCCAAACCGTCCCAAGAGACCCAGTACTTC. Protein: CASRGAKPSQETQYF. The J gene is TRBJ2-5, the V gene TRBV2; D perhaps matches TRBD1 (6 bases). The germline V gene has CDR1 SNHLY and CDR2 FYNNEI. V lost 6 bases and J lost 1, with 15 bases in between. The CDR3 has 15 amino acids. Full variable domain (remainder filled in from reference TRBV2 and TRBJ2-5): EPEVTQTPSHQVTQMGQEVILRCVPISNHLYFYWYRQILGQKVEFLVSFYNNEISEKSEIFDDQFSVERPDGSNFTLKIRSTKLEDSAMYFCASRGAKPSQETQYFGPGTRLLVL.

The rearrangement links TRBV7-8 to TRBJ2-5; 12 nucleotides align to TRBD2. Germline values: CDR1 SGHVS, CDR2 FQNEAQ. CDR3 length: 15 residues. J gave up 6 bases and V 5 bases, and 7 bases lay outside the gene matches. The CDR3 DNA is TGTGCCAGCAGCATAGGACTAGCGGGAAGACAGACCCAGTACTTC. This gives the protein CASSIGLAGRQTQYF.

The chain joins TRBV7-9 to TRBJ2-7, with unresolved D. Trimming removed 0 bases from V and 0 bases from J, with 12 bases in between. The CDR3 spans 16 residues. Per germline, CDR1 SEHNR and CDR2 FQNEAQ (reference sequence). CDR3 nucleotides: TGTGCCAGCAGCTTAGCGCATCCGCCATCCTCCTACGAGCAGTACTTC. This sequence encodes CASSLAHPPSSYEQYF.

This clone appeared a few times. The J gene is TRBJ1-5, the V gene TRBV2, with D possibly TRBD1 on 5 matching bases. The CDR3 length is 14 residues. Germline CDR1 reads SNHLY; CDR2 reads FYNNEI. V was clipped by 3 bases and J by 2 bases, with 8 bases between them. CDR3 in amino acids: CASSDMTGNQPQHF. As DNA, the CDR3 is TGTGCCAGCAGTGATATGACAGGCAATCAGCCCCAGCATTTT.